This T cell receptor beta chain was sequenced for a study of spatial heterogeneity in lung cancer. On the study more broadly: Sequences of the beta chain were consistently detected in greater numbers than alpha-chain sequences.

The CDR3 contains 14 residues. Germline V gene data show CDR1 as MDHEN and CDR2 as SYDVKM. With 3 bases removed from V and 7 bases from J, the gap between germline ends came to 13 bases. TCR cDNA molecules each carried a unique molecular identifier. TCRdb itself ran the 5' RACE reads through MiXCR, one entry per CDR3 protein. Altogether approximately 94,000 distinct CDR3 sequences are present, around 4.8% being singletons, with the ten largest covering less than 25%. Study-level results: Intratumoral expanded alpha and beta TCR counts were found to track tumor mutation counts.

As for time point: sample taken at primary tumor resection. Donors were roughly 70 untreated early-stage non-small cell lung cancer patients. From tumor, nontumor lung or frozen PBMC, whole RNA was taken unsorted for sequencing. There are many counts of this clonotype. Its antigen is unidentified. This specimen consisted of lung tumor tissue, obtained at surgery. The chain links TRBV28 to TRBJ1-5; D unresolved. The receptor was derived from a male donor with early-stage non-small cell lung cancer. The CDR3 DNA sequence: TGTGCCAGCAGTTTTACGTCAAGGAGCCAGCCCCAGCATTTT. Translating it yields CASSFTSRSQPQHF.